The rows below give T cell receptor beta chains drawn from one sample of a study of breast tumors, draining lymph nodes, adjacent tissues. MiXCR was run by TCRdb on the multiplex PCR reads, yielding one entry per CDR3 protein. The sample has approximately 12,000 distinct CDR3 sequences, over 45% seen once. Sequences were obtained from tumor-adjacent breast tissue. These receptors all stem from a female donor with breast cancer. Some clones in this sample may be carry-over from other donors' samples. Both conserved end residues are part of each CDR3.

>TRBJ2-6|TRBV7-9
CASSSSIAVNVLTF
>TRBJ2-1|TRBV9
CASSLTGSYNEQFF
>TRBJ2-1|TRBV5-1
CASSAGQVSYNEQFF
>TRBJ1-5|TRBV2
CASCGTGGLQPQHF
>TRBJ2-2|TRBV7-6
CASSTGSTGELFF
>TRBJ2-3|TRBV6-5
CASSHSLASAGGRRDTQYF
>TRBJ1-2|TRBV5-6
CASSLQGNYGYTF
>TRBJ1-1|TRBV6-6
CASSSGQGNTEAFF
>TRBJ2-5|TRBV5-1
CASSLPGGVDTQYF
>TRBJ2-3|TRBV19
CASSYRTGGPDTQYF
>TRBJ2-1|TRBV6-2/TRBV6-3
CASSHSMGPEDFSSYNEQFF
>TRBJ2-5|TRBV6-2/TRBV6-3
CASSPGAGGPWETQYF
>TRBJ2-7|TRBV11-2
CASSLDMTSGTYEQYF
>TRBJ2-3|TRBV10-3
CAISDGRGVTVGTDTQYF
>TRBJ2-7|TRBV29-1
CSVEGQGYEQYF
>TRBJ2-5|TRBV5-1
CASSSDVSQEPQYF
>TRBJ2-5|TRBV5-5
CASSSRTSGRGETQYF
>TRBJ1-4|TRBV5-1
CASSYRTAGTYGEKLFF
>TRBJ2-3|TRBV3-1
CASSQVQTGTITDTQYF